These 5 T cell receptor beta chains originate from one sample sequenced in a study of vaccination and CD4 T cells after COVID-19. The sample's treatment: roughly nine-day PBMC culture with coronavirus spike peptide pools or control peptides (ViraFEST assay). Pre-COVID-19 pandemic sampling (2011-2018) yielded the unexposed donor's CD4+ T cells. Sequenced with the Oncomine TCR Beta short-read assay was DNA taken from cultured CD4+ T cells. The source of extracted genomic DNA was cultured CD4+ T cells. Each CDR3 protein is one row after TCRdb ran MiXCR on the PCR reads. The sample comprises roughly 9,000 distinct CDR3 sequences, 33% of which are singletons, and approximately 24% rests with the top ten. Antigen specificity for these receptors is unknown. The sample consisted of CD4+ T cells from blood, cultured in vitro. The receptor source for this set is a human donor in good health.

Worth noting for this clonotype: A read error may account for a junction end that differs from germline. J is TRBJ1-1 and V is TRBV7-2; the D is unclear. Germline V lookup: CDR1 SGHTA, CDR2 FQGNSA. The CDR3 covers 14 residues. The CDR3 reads CAGSLLLPNTEAFF. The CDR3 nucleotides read TGTGCCGGCAGCTTACTTCTCCCGAACACTGAAGCTTTCTTT.

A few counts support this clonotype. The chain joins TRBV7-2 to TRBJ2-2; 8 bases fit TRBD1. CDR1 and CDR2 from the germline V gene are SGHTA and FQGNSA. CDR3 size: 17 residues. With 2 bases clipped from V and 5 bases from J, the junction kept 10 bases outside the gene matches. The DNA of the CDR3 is TGTGCCAGCAGCTTACCAATCGACAGGGGTGGGACCGGGGAGCTGTTTTTT. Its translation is CASSLPIDRGGTGELFF.

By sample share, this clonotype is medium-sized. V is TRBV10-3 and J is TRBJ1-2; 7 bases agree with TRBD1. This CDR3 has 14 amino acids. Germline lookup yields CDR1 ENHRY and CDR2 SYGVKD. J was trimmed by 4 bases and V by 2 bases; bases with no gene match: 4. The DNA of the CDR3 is TGTGCCATCAGTGAGCGACAGGGATCCTATGGCTACACCTTC. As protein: CAISERQGSYGYTF.

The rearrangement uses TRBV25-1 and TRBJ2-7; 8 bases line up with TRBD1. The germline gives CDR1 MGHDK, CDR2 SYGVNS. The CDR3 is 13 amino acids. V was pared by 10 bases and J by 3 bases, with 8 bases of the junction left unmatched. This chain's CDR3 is CATSGTGYYEQYF. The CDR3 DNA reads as TGTGCCACTTCCGGGACAGGATACTACGAGCAGTACTTC.

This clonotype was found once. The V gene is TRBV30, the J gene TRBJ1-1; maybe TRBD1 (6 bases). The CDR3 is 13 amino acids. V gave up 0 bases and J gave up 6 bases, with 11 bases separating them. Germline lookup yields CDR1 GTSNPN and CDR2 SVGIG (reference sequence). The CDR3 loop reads CAWSVLRGAEAFF. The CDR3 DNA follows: TGTGCCTGGAGTGTACTAAGGGGGGCTGAAGCTTTCTTT.